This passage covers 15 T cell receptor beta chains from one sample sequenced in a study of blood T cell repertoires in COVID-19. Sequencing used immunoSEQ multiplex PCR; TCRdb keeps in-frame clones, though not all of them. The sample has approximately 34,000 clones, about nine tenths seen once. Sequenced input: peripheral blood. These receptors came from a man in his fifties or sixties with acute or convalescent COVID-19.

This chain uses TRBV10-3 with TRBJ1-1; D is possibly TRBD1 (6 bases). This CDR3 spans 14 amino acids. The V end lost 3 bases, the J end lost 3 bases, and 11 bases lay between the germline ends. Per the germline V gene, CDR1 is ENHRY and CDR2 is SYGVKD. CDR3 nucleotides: TGTGCCATCAGTGATAGACAGGAGGACACTGAAGCTTTCTTT. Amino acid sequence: CAISDRQEDTEAFF.

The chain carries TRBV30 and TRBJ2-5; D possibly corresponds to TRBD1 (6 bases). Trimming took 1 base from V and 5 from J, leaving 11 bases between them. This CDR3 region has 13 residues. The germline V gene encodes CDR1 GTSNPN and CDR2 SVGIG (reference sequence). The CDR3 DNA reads TGTGCCTGGAGTGGGGGGCGCCCGGAGACCCAGTACTTC. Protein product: CAWSGGRPETQYF.

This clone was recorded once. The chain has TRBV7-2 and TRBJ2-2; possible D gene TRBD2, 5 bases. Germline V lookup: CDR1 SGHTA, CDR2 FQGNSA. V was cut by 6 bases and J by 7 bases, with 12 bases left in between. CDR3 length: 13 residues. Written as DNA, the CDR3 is TGTGCCAGCAGTCAACGGGGTTACGGGGAGCTGTTTTTT. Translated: CASSQRGYGELFF.

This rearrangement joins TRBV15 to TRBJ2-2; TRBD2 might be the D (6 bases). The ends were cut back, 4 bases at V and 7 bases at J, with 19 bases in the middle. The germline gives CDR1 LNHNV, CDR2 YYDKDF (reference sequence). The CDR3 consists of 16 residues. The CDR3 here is CATSTGLTGSHGELFF. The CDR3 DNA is TGTGCCACCAGCACCGGACTAACAGGAAGCCACGGGGAGCTGTTTTTT.

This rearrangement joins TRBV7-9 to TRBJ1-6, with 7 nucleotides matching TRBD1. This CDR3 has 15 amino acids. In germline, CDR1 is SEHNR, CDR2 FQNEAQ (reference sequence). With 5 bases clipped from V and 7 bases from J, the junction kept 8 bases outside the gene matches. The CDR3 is CASSLQQGMNSPLHF. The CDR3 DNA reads TGTGCCAGCAGCCTACAACAGGGGATGAATTCACCCCTCCACTTT.

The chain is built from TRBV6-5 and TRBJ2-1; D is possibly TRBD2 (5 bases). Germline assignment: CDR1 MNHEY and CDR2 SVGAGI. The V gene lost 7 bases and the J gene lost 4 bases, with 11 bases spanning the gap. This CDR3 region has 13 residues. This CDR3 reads CASTPSGYNEQFF. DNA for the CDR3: TGTGCCAGCACTCCTTCGGGGTACAATGAGCAGTTCTTC.

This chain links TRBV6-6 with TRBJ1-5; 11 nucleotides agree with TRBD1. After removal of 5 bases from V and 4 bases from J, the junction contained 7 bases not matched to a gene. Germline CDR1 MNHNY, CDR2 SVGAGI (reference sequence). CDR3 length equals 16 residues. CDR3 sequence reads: CASSSRDRGGNQPQHF. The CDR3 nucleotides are TGTGCCAGCAGTAGCCGGGACAGGGGGGGTAATCAGCCCCAGCATTTT.

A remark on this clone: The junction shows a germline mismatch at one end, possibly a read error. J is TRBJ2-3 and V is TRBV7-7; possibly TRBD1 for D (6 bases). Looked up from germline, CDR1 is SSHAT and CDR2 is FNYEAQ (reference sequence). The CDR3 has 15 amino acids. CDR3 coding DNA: TGTGCTAGCAGCCAGGACAGCCGGGGCACAGATACGCAGTATTTT. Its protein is CASSQDSRGTDTQYF. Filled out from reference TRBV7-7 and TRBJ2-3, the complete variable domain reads GAGVSQSPRYKVTKRGQDVTLRCDPISSHATLYWYQQALGQGPEFLTYFNYEAQPDKSGLPSDRFSAERPEGSISTLTIQRTEQRDSAMYRCASSQDSRGTDTQYFGPGTRLTVL.

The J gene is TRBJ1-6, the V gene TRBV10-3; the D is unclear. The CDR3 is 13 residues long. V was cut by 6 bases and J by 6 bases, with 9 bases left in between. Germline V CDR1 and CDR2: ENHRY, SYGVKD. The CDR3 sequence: CAIRRDTNSPLHF. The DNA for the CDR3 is TGTGCCATCAGAAGAGATACTAATTCACCCCTCCACTTT.

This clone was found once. For the CDR3, the DNA is TGCGCCAGCAGCCCCGGACCAGGGGGGAAAAACATTCAGTACTTC. Residues: CASSPGPGGKNIQYF. The chain recombines TRBV5-1 with TRBJ2-4; TRBD1 might be the D (7 bases). The CDR3 is 15 amino acids. V shed 4 bases and J shed 4 bases, with 15 bases lying between them. Germline CDR1 is SGHRS and CDR2 is YFSETQ.

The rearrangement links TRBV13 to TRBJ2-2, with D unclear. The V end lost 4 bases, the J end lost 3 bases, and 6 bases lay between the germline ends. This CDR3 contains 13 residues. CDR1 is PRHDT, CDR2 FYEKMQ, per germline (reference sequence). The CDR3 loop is CASSSLHTGELFF. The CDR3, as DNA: TGTGCCAGCAGCTCCCTTCACACCGGGGAGCTGTTTTTT.

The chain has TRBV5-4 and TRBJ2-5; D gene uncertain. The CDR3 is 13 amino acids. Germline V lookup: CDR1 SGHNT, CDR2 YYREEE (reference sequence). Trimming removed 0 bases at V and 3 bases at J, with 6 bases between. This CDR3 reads CASSLVQKETQYF. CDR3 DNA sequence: TGTGCCAGCAGCTTGGTACAGAAAGAGACCCAGTACTTC.

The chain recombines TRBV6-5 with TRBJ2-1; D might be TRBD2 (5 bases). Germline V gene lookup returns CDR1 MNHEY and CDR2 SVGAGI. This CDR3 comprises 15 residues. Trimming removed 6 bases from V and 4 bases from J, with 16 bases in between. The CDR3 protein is CASSPGGLGYNEQFF. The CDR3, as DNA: TGTGCCAGCAGCCCCGGAGGATTAGGATACAATGAGCAGTTCTTC.

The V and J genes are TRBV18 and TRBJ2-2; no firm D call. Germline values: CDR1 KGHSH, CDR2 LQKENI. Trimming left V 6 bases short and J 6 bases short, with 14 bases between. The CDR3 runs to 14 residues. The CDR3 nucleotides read TGTGCCAGCTCGCCAGGCCACCCGCCCGGGGAGCTGTTTTTT. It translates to CASSPGHPPGELFF.

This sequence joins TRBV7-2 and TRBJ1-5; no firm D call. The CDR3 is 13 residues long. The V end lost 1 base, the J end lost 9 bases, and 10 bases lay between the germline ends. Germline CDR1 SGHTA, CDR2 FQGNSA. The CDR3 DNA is TGTGCCAGCAGCTTAGAGGAGCATTTGCCCCAGCATTTT. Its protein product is CASSLEEHLPQHF.